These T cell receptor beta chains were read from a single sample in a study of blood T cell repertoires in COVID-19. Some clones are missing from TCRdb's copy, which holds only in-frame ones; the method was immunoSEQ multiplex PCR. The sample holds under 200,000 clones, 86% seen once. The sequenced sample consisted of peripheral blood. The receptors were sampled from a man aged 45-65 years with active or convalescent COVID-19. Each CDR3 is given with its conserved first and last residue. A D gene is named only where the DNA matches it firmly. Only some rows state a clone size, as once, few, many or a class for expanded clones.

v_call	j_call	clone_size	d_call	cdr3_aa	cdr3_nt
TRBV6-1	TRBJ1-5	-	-	CASSEGGGNQPQHF	TGTGCCAGCAGTGAAGGGGGGGGGAACCAGCCCCAGCATTTT
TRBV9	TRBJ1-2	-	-	CASSVSTSGYTF	TGTGCCAGCAGCGTCTCCACCAGTGGCTACACCTTC
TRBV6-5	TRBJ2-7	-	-	CASSSAGSSYEQYF	TGTGCCAGCAGTTCGGCAGGGTCCTCCTACGAGCAGTACTTC
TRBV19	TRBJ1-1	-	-	CATKTGNTEAFF	TGTGCTACAAAAACGGGGAACACTGAAGCTTTCTTT
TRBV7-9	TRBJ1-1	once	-	CASSFMNTEAFF	TGTGCCAGCAGCTTCATGAACACTGAAGCTTTCTTT
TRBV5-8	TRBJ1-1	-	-	CASSLVGHMNTEAFF	TGTGCCAGCAGCTTGGTGGGACACATGAACACTGAAGCTTTCTTT
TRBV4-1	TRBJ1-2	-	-	CASSQDVEGNGYTF	TGCGCCAGCAGCCAAGATGTCGAGGGAAATGGCTACACCTTC
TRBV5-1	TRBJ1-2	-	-	CASSLGAGSFGYTF	TGCGCCAGCAGCTTGGGGGCAGGGTCCTTTGGCTACACCTTC
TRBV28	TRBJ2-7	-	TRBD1	CASRGRDRLYEQYF	TGTGCCAGCAGGGGTAGGGACAGATTGTACGAGCAGTACTTC
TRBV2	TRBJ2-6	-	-	CASSKSSGANVLTF	TGTGCCAGCAGTAAGAGCTCTGGGGCCAACGTCCTGACTTTC
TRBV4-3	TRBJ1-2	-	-	CASSQDKGQGFHRYGYTF	TGCGCCAGCAGCCAAGATAAGGGTCAGGGCTTCCATCGGTATGGCTACACCTTC
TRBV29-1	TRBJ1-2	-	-	CSVEYISNYGYTF	TGCAGCGTTGAATATATATCTAACTATGGCTACACCTTC
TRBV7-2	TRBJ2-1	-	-	CASSLSPAAGRNEQFF	TGTGCCAGCAGCTTGAGCCCAGCGGCCGGTCGGAATGAGCAGTTCTTC
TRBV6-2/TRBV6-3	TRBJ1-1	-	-	CASSYRGSWNTEAFF	TGTGCCAGCAGTTACCGAGGGAGTTGGAACACTGAAGCTTTCTTT
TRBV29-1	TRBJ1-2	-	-	CSVVSPGVHGYTF	TGCAGCGTTGTATCCCCAGGTGTCCATGGCTACACCTTC